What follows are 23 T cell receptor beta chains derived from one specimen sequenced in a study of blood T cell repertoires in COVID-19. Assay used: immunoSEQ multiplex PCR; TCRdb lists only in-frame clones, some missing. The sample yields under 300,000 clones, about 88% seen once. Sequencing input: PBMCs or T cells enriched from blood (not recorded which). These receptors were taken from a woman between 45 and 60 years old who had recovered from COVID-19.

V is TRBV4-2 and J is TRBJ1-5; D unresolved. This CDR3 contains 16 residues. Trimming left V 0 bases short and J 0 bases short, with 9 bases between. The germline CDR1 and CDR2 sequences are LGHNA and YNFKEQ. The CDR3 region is CASSQEGLNSNQPQHF. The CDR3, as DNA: TGTGCCAGCAGCCAAGAAGGACTCAATAGCAATCAGCCCCAGCATTTT.

CDR3 amino acids: CAISGTSGSNEQFF. CDR3 bases: TGTGCCATCAGTGGGACTAGCGGGAGCAATGAGCAGTTCTTC. The rearrangement joins TRBV10-3 to TRBJ2-1; TRBD2 agrees at 13 bases. The J segment lost 6 bases and the V segment lost 4 bases, leaving 0 bases of the junction unmatched. Germline CDR1 ENHRY, CDR2 SYGVKD. This CDR3 is built from 14 residues.

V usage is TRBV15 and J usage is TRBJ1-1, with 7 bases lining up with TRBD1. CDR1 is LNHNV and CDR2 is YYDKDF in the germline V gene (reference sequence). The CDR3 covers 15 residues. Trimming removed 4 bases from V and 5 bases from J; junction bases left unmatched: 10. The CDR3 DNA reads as TGTGCCACCAGCACCAGGCGACAGGGCGGGACTGAAGCTTTCTTT. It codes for CATSTRRQGGTEAFF.

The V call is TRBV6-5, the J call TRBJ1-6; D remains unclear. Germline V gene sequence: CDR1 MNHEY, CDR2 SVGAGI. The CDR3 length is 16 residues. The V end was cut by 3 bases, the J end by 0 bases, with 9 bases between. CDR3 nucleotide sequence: TGTGCCAGCAGTTATCGTCCGGGCTCCTATAATTCACCCCTCCACTTT. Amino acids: CASSYRPGSYNSPLHF.

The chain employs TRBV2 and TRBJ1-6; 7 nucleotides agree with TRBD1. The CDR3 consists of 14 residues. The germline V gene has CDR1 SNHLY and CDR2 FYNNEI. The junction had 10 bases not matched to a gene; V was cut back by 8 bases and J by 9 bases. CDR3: CASALTGDRSPLHF. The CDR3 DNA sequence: TGTGCCAGCGCCTTAACAGGGGACCGTTCACCCCTCCACTTT. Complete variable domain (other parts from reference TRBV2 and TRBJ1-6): EPEVTQTPSHQVTQMGQEVILRCVPISNHLYFYWYRQILGQKVEFLVSFYNNEISEKSEIFDDQFSVERPDGSNFTLKIRSTKLEDSAMYFCASALTGDRSPLHFGNGTRLTVT.

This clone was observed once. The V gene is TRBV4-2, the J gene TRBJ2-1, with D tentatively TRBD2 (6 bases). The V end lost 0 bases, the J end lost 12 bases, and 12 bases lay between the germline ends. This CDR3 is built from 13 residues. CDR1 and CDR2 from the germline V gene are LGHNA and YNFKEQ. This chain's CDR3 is CASSQEGRWGQFF. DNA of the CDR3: TGTGCCAGCAGCCAAGAAGGGAGGTGGGGGCAGTTCTTC.

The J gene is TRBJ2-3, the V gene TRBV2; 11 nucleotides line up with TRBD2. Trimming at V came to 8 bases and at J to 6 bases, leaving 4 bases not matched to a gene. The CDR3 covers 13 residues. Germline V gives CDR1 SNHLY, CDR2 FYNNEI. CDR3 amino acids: CASSASGGDTQYF. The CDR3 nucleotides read TGTGCCAGCTCGGCTAGCGGGGGGGATACGCAGTATTTT.

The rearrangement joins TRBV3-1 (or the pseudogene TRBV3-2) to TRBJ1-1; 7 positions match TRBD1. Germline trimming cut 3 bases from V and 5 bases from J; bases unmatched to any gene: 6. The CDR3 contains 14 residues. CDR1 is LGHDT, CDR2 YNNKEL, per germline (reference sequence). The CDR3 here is CASSHRTGFTEAFF. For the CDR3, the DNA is TGTGCCAGCAGCCACAGGACAGGATTTACTGAAGCTTTCTTT.

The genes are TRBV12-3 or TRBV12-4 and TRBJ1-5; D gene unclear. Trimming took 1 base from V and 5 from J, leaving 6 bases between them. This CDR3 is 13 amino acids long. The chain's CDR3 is CASSLGHYQPQHF. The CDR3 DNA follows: TGTGCCAGCAGTTTAGGTCACTATCAGCCCCAGCATTTT.

The CDR3 spells CASTPGLLYEQYF. CDR3 nucleotides: TGTGCCAGTACGCCGGGACTCCTCTACGAGCAGTACTTC. The rearrangement joins TRBV28 to TRBJ2-7; tentatively, D is TRBD2 (6 bases). Germline loops: CDR1 MDHEN, CDR2 SYDVKM. V was trimmed by 9 bases and J by 3 bases, leaving 15 bases between them. CDR3 length: 13 residues.

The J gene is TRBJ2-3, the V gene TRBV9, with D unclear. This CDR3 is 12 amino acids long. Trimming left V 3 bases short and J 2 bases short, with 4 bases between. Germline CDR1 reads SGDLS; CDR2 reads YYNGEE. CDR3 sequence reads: CASSGDTDTQYF. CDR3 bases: TGTGCCAGCAGCGGAGACACAGATACGCAGTATTTT.

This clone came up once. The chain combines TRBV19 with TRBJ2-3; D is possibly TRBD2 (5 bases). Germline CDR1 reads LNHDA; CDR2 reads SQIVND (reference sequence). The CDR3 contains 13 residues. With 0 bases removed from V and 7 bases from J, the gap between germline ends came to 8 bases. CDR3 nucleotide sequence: TGTGCCAGTAGTATAGATCGGGGTAATACGCAGTATTTT. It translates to CASSIDRGNTQYF.

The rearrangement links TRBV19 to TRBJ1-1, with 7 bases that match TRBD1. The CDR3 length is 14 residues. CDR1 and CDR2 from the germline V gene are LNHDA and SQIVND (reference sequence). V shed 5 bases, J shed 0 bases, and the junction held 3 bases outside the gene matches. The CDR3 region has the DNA TGTGCCAGTAGTCTACAGGGGTTGAACACTGAAGCTTTCTTT. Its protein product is CASSLQGLNTEAFF. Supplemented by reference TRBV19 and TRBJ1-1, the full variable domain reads DGGITQSPKYLFRKEGQNVTLSCEQNLNHDAMYWYRQDPGQGLRLIYYSQIVNDFQKGDIAEGYSVSREKKESFPLTVTSAQKNPTAFYLCASSLQGLNTEAFFGQGTRLTVV.

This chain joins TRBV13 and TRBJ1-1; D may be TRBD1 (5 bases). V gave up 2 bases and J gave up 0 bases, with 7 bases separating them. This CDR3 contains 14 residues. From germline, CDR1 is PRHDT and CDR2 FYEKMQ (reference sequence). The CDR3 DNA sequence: TGTGCCAGCAGCTTATCAGGGATGAACACTGAAGCTTTCTTT. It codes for CASSLSGMNTEAFF.

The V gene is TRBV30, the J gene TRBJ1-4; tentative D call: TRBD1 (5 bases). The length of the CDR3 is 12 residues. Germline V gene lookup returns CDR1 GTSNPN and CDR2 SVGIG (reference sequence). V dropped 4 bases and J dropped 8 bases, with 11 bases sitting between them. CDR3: CAWMDNREKLFF. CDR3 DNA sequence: TGTGCCTGGATGGACAATAGGGAAAAACTGTTTTTT.

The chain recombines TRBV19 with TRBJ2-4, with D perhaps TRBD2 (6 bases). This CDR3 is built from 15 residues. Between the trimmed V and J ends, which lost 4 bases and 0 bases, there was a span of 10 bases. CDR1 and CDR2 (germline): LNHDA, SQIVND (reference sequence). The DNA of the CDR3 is TGTGCCAGTAGTACTAGCGTTCTAGCCAAAAACATTCAGTACTTC. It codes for CASSTSVLAKNIQYF. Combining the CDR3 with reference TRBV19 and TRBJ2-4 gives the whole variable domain DGGITQSPKYLFRKEGQNVTLSCEQNLNHDAMYWYRQDPGQGLRLIYYSQIVNDFQKGDIAEGYSVSREKKESFPLTVTSAQKNPTAFYLCASSTSVLAKNIQYFGAGTRLSVL.

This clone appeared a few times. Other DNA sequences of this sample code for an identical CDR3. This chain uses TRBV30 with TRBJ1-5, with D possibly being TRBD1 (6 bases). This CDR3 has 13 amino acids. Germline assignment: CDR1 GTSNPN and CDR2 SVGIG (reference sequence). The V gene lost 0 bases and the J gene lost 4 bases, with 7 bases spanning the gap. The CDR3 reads CAWSVQGNQPQHF. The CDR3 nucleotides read TGTGCCTGGAGTGTACAGGGAAATCAGCCCCAGCATTTT.

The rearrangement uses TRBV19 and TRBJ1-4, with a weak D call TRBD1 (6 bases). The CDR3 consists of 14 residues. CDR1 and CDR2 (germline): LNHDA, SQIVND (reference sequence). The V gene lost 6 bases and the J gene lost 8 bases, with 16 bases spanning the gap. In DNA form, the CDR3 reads TGTGCCAGTAGCGGAACAGGGACAAGCGAAAAACTGTTTTTT. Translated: CASSGTGTSEKLFF.

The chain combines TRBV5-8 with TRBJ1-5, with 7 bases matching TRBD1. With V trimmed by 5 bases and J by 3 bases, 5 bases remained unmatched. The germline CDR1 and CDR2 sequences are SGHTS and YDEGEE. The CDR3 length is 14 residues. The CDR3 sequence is CASRPTGNNQPQHF. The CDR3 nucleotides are TGTGCCAGCAGACCGACAGGGAACAATCAGCCCCAGCATTTT.

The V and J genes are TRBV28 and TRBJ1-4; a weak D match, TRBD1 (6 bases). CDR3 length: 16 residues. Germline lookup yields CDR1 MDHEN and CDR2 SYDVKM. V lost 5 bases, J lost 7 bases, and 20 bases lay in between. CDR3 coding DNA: TGTGCCAGCAGTCCCGTCGGGGCGGGGGGCGGTGAAAAACTGTTTTTT. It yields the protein CASSPVGAGGGEKLFF. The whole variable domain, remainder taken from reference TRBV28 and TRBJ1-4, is DVKVTQSSRYLVKRTGEKVFLECVQDMDHENMFWYRQDPGLGLRLIYFSYDVKMKEKGDIPEGYSVSREKKERFSLILESASTNQTSMYLCASSPVGAGGGEKLFFGSGTQLSVL.

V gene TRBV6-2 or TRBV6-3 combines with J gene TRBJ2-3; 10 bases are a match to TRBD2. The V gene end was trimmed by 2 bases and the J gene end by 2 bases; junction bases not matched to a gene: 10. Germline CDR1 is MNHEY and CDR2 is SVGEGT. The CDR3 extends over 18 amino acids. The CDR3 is CASSYVLAGIRDTDTQYF. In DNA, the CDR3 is TGTGCCAGCAGTTACGTACTAGCGGGAATACGTGACACAGATACGCAGTATTTT.

The CDR3 DNA follows: TGTGCCAGCAGCAAGCTTTTACCCAGGGAATCCTACGAGCAGTACTTC. This sequence encodes CASSKLLPRESYEQYF. This rearrangement joins TRBV27 to TRBJ2-7, with D possibly being TRBD1 (5 bases). Germline V gives CDR1 MNHEY, CDR2 SMNVEV (reference sequence). Trimming stripped 6 bases from V and 1 base from J, with 19 bases between. This CDR3 is 16 amino acids long.

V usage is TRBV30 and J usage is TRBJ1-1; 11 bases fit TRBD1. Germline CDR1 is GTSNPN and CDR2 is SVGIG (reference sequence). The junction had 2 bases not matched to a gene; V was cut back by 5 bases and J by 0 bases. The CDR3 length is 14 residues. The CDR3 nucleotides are TGTGCCTGGTGGACAGGGGGCGTGAACACTGAAGCTTTCTTT. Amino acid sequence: CAWWTGGVNTEAFF.